This TCR beta chain was captured in a study of T cells in Graves' hyperthyroidism and ophthalmopathy. Amplified regions were TCR beta CDR3 sequences from RNA transcripts. The study used the HTBI primer set for a first-round RT-PCR of the TCR CDR3. MiXCR, applied by TCRdb to the multiplex PCR reads, yields one record per CDR3 protein. The sample has under 300,000 distinct CDR3 sequences; roughly 15% are singletons. This clonotype is medium-sized by share. Germline V gene sequence: CDR1 LGHDT, CDR2 YNNKEL (reference sequence). Germline trimming cut 0 bases from V and 7 bases from J; bases unmatched to any gene: 6. This CDR3 spans 16 amino acids.

The sequencing input was blood. This receptor was obtained from a woman between 50 and 59 years old with Graves' hyperthyroidism that later progressed to Graves' ophthalmopathy. The chain is built from TRBV3-1 and TRBJ2-1; TRBD2 matches 10 bases. The CDR3, as DNA: TGTGCCAGCAGCCAAGACGGAGCGGGAGGGCCAAATGAGCAGTTCTTC. Protein: CASSQDGAGGPNEQFF.